Below, 23 T cell receptor beta chains from the same sample are listed, as sequenced in a study of cytotoxic CD8 clonotypes in ibrutinib-treated CLL. TCRdb's copy holds only in-frame clones and misses some; the assay was immunoSEQ multiplex PCR. The sample lists 150,000 or so clones, around three quarters occurring once. The sequencing here drew on PBMCs, taken after 12 months of ibrutinib treatment. The receptors come from a human donor with chronic lymphocytic leukemia.

The chain combines TRBV9 with TRBJ1-3, with D tentatively TRBD1 (6 bases). This CDR3 contains 15 residues. Germline values: CDR1 SGDLS, CDR2 YYNGEE. V dropped 0 bases and J dropped 3 bases, with 10 bases sitting between them. CDR3 DNA sequence: TGTGCCAGCAGCGTAGCAGGGGCCGGTGGAAACACCATATATTTT. This gives the protein CASSVAGAGGNTIYF.

The chain employs TRBV28 and TRBJ2-7, with D perhaps TRBD2 (6 bases). The CDR3 is 16 amino acids. Trimming left V 7 bases short and J 0 bases short, with 19 bases between. Germline V gene lookup returns CDR1 MDHEN and CDR2 SYDVKM. The CDR3 DNA reads TGTGCCAGCAAAAAAACCGGGACTTACAGCTCCTACGAGCAGTACTTC. It codes for CASKKTGTYSSYEQYF.

This clone occurred a few times. The chain joins TRBV6-5 to TRBJ1-3; D gene uncertain. Trimming left V 6 bases short and J 0 bases short, with 12 bases between. Germline lookup yields CDR1 MNHEY and CDR2 SVGAGI. The CDR3 has 15 residues. The CDR3 region is CASSPDGHSGNTIYF. The CDR3 DNA reads as TGTGCCAGCAGCCCGGACGGCCACTCTGGAAACACCATATATTTT.

V gene TRBV4-3 combines with J gene TRBJ2-7; D might be TRBD2 (5 bases). The V gene's germline CDR1 is LGHNA and CDR2 YSLEER. V shed 3 bases and J shed 0 bases, with 12 bases lying between them. The CDR3 length is 15 residues. The CDR3 DNA reads TGCGCCAGCAGCCAGAACAGTGGGAGCTCCTACGAGCAGTACTTC. Protein sequence: CASSQNSGSSYEQYF.

This clone came up a few times. This chain uses TRBV5-5 with TRBJ1-5; no firm D call. The CDR3 sequence is 18 residues long. From germline, CDR1 is SGHKS and CDR2 YYEKEE (reference sequence). Trimming took 2 bases from V and 0 from J, leaving 18 bases between them. The CDR3 DNA sequence: TGTGCCAGCAGCTTTTTCATATCCGGACCGAATAGCAATCAGCCCCAGCATTTT. Its protein is CASSFFISGPNSNQPQHF.

This clone was counted a few times. The chain couples TRBV7-9 to TRBJ1-2; 7 bases align to TRBD1. The CDR3 is 14 residues long. V lost 1 base to trimming and J lost 5 bases; unmatched junction nucleotides: 4. CDR1 and CDR2 from the germline V gene are SEHNR and FQNEAQ (reference sequence). This CDR3 is CASSLGSGGYGYTF. The CDR3 DNA reads TGTGCCAGCAGCTTAGGGTCAGGGGGTTATGGCTACACCTTC. Together with reference TRBV7-9 and TRBJ1-2, the CDR3 gives the full variable domain: DTGVSQNPRHKITKRGQNVTFRCDPISEHNRLYWYRQTLGQGPEFLTYFQNEAQLEKSRLLSDRFSAERPKGSFSTLEIQRTEQGDSAMYLCASSLGSGGYGYTFGSGTRLTVV.

CDR3 loop: CASRTAQLAGIGYEQFF. The CDR3 DNA is TGTGCCAGCAGAACAGCCCAACTAGCGGGAATAGGCTATGAGCAGTTCTTC. The chain joins TRBV27 to TRBJ2-1, with 10 bases matching TRBD2. V lost 6 bases, J lost 8 bases, and 16 bases stayed unmatched. Germline V lookup: CDR1 MNHEY, CDR2 SMNVEV (reference sequence). The CDR3 contains 17 residues.

Worth noting for this clone: The sample contains more than one DNA sequence encoding this CDR3. This rearrangement joins TRBV4-3 to TRBJ2-1; the match to TRBD2 covers 7 bases. V was clipped by 0 bases and J by 1 base; unmatched bases: 0. This CDR3 is built from 15 residues. Per the germline V gene, CDR1 is LGHNA and CDR2 is YSLEER. CDR3 nucleotides: TGCGCCAGCAGCCAAGAGGGGGGGTCCTACAATGAGCAGTTCTTC. Amino acid sequence: CASSQEGGSYNEQFF.

The sample holds a few counts of this clone. The chain has TRBV19 and TRBJ2-7, with TRBD2 matching over 8 bases. Trimming cost V 5 bases and J 7 bases; bases outside gene matches: 19. Germline V gene sequence: CDR1 LNHDA, CDR2 SQIVND (reference sequence). The CDR3 is made up of 17 amino acids. CDR3 in DNA: TGTGCCAGTAGTGCCCTCTCCTCTCCGGGAGGGCCGGGAGAGCAGTACTTC. Its translation: CASSALSSPGGPGEQYF.

CDR3 DNA sequence: TGCGCCAGCCGACCGGGACTAGCCCCCGAAGAGACCCAGTACTTC. Translating it yields CASRPGLAPEETQYF. The chain recombines TRBV4-3 with TRBJ2-5, with 9 positions matching TRBD2. This CDR3 has 15 amino acids. The germline V gene encodes CDR1 LGHNA and CDR2 YSLEER. Losses at the gene ends were 8 bases for V and 3 bases for J; bases not matched to a gene: 10.

V gene TRBV5-8 combines with J gene TRBJ2-7; no reliable D call. The CDR3 length is 14 residues. Germline values: CDR1 SGHTS, CDR2 YDEGEE. V was trimmed by 0 bases and J by 5 bases, leaving 12 bases between them. In DNA, the CDR3 is TGTGCCAGCAGCTTGGGGTTAGGGATAAACGAGCAGTACTTC. Translation gives CASSLGLGINEQYF.

This chain connects TRBV5-6 to TRBJ2-5; 10 bases are shared with TRBD1. V dropped 0 bases and J dropped 5; count of bases not matched to a gene: 4. The length of the CDR3 is 15 residues. The V gene's germline CDR1 is SGHDT and CDR2 YYEEEE. The CDR3 spells CASSLATGGRETQYF. In DNA form, the CDR3 reads TGTGCCAGCAGCTTGGCGACAGGGGGCAGGGAGACCCAGTACTTC.

This clone has more than one count but fewer than ten. V usage is TRBV2 and J usage is TRBJ2-5; D is unresolved. Germline V gene lookup returns CDR1 SNHLY and CDR2 FYNNEI. The CDR3 runs to 12 residues. V was shortened by 3 bases and J by 9 bases, with 11 bases between the two germline ends. The CDR3: CASSERWSSQYF. CDR3 nucleotides: TGTGCCAGCAGTGAGCGGTGGTCGTCCCAGTACTTC.

The chain is built from TRBV11-2 and TRBJ2-1, with D perhaps TRBD2 (5 bases). The CDR3 sequence is 17 residues long. Trimming stripped 0 bases from V and 6 bases from J, with 18 bases between. The germline V gene encodes CDR1 SGHAT and CDR2 FQNNGV. CDR3 nucleotide sequence: TGTGCCAGCAGCTTAGATCTACCCGGGAAGATCTCCAATGAGCAGTTCTTC. It encodes CASSLDLPGKISNEQFF.

The gene calls are TRBV5-6 and TRBJ2-1; D may be TRBD1 (6 bases). This CDR3 spans 17 amino acids. Trimming left V 4 bases short and J 3 bases short, with 20 bases between. Germline-derived CDR1 and CDR2 are SGHDT and YYEEEE. The chain's CDR3 is CASSAPPAQGSYNEQFF. The CDR3 coding sequence is TGTGCCAGCAGCGCACCCCCGGCCCAGGGGAGCTACAATGAGCAGTTCTTC.

This rearrangement joins TRBV25-1 to TRBJ2-6; tentative D call: TRBD2 (7 bases). Germline V gene sequence: CDR1 MGHDK, CDR2 SYGVNS. V lost 7 bases and J 0 bases, leaving 16 bases between the germline ends. The CDR3 has 17 residues. CDR3 in DNA: TGTGCCAGCACGGCGGGGGCGGGAAACTCTGGGGCCAACGTCCTGACTTTC. Residues: CASTAGAGNSGANVLTF.

The chain joins TRBV18 to TRBJ1-1; D is unclear. The V and J ends lost 0 bases and 1 base respectively, with 9 bases between them. The V gene's germline CDR1 is KGHSH and CDR2 LQKENI. The CDR3 totals 15 residues. The CDR3 DNA sequence: TGTGCCAGCTCACCACCGTTAGTCTCGAACACTGAAGCTTTCTTT. Residues: CASSPPLVSNTEAFF.

This rearrangement joins TRBV4-2 to TRBJ1-2; D gene unclear. Germline loops: CDR1 LGHNA, CDR2 YNFKEQ. V lost 1 base to trimming and J lost 0 bases, with 12 bases between them. The CDR3 contains 16 residues. The CDR3 loop is CASSQAGQATNYGYTF. CDR3 nucleotide sequence: TGTGCCAGCAGCCAAGCTGGCCAGGCAACTAACTATGGCTACACCTTC.

The rearrangement uses TRBV30 and TRBJ2-7, with 7 bases matching TRBD2. The V gene's germline CDR1 is GTSNPN and CDR2 SVGIG (reference sequence). Trimming cost V 0 bases and J 6 bases; bases outside gene matches: 17. The CDR3 length is 17 residues. This chain's CDR3 is CAWSVVFVGGMGSEQYF. CDR3 bases: TGTGCCTGGAGTGTTGTCTTCGTGGGGGGGATGGGATCCGAGCAGTACTTC. Full variable domain (missing parts from reference TRBV30 and TRBJ2-7): SQTIHQWPATLVQPVGSPLSLECTVEGTSNPNLYWYRQAAGRGLQLLFYSVGIGQISSEVPQNLSASRPQDRQFILSSKKLLLSDSGFYLCAWSVVFVGGMGSEQYFGPGTRLTVT.

This chain uses TRBV2 with TRBJ1-2; D may be TRBD1 (5 bases). This CDR3 is 14 amino acids long. The V and J ends lost 5 bases and 5 bases respectively, with 15 bases between them. The germline gives CDR1 SNHLY, CDR2 FYNNEI. In nucleotides, the CDR3 is TGTGCCAGCAGTCCTGGACAAGGCTTTTATGGCTACACCTTC. Translating it yields CASSPGQGFYGYTF.

This clone showed up just once. This chain joins TRBV19 and TRBJ2-2; a possible D gene is TRBD2 (6 bases). Germline assignment: CDR1 LNHDA and CDR2 SQIVND (reference sequence). V was trimmed by 1 base and J by 6 bases, leaving 18 bases between them. This CDR3 contains 17 residues. CDR3 bases: TGTGCCAGTAGTATAGTAGCGGCAAGACGCTCGGCCGGGGAGCTGTTTTTT. Translated, it gives CASSIVAARRSAGELFF.

This rearrangement joins TRBV28 to TRBJ2-5, with 7 positions matching TRBD1. Germline loops: CDR1 MDHEN, CDR2 SYDVKM. With V trimmed by 5 bases and J by 5 bases, 11 bases remained unmatched. CDR3 length equals 15 residues. Here the CDR3 reads CASSPDRARRETQYF. In DNA form, the CDR3 reads TGTGCCAGCAGTCCCGACAGGGCCCGGCGGGAGACCCAGTACTTC.

The chain couples TRBV15 to TRBJ2-1, with TRBD2 identical over 9 bases. The CDR3 runs to 17 residues. Trimming took 1 base from V and 2 from J; bases not matched to a gene: 6. Germline assignment: CDR1 LNHNV and CDR2 YYDKDF (reference sequence). The CDR3: CATSRGIAGATYNEQFF. In nucleotides, the CDR3 is TGTGCCACCAGCAGAGGGATAGCGGGAGCTACCTACAATGAGCAGTTCTTC.